The rows below give T cell receptor beta chains drawn from one sample of a study of response to subunit inactivated influenza vaccine. Each CDR3 protein gets one entry after TCRdb re-called the RT-PCR reads with MiXCR. Of 700,000 to 800,000 distinct CDR3 sequences listed, roughly 18% are singletons. Sequencing used PBMCs from blood, obtained 4 to 6 days after vaccination. The receptors here all came from a man aged 50 or older who received an inactivated influenza vaccine. CDR3s include the opening cysteine and the closing phenylalanine or tryptophan. The D gene is left open where the match is weak. Not every row has a clone size; where given, it reads once, few, many or a size class.

TRBJ2-5	TRBV25-1	few	15	NA	CASSEIGVLFETQYF	TGTGCCAGCAGTGAGATAGGAGTTCTTTTTGAGACCCAGTACTTC
TRBJ2-7	TRBV28	NA	13	TRBD2	CASSTSGDYEQYF	TGTGCCAGCAGTACTAGCGGGGACTACGAGCAGTACTTC
TRBJ2-5	TRBV6-2/TRBV6-3	many	17	NA	CASSRTPASAVEETQYF	TGTGCCAGCAGTCGAACGCCCGCTAGCGCCGTAGAAGAGACCCAGTACTTC
TRBJ1-2	TRBV6-5	NA	15	NA	CASSYSVTTNYGYTF	TGTGCCAGCAGTTACTCCGTCACCACTAACTATGGCTACACCTTC
TRBJ1-2	TRBV7-2	few	15	NA	CASSLVAGLPYGYTF	TGTGCCAGCAGCTTAGTTGCCGGCCTTCCCTATGGCTACACCTTC
TRBJ2-7	TRBV20-1	NA	14	NA	CSARGATGYYEQYF	TGCAGTGCTAGGGGTGCAACAGGTTACTACGAGCAGTACTTC
TRBJ2-5	TRBV20-1	many	11	NA	CSVHRGKTQYF	TGCAGTGTACACCGAGGGAAGACCCAGTACTTC
TRBJ1-5	TRBV15	many	13	NA	CATSREADQPQHF	TGTGCCACCAGCAGAGAGGCTGATCAGCCCCAGCATTTT
TRBJ2-7	TRBV7-2	few	17	TRBD1	CASSSLPTDRGPYEQYF	TGTGCCAGCAGCTCCCTACCCACCGACAGGGGGCCTTACGAGCAGTACTTC
TRBJ2-7	TRBV6-1	NA	16	NA	CASSQSNTGIPYEQYF	TGTGCCAGCAGTCAATCAAACACAGGGATCCCCTACGAGCAGTACTTC
TRBJ2-5	TRBV20-1	NA	13	NA	CSARARGDETQYF	TGCAGTGCTAGAGCACGAGGGGACGAGACCCAGTACTTC
TRBJ2-2	TRBV10-3	few	12	NA	CASGPSPGELFF	TGTGCCTCCGGGCCGTCCCCCGGGGAGCTGTTTTTT
TRBJ2-1	TRBV9	few	18	TRBD2	CASSVSSIAGGPRDEQFF	TGTGCCAGCAGCGTTAGTTCGATAGCGGGAGGGCCTAGGGATGAGCAGTTCTTC
TRBJ2-3	TRBV20-1	NA	18	TRBD2	CSARAGSGTSGSTDTQYF	TGCAGTGCTAGAGCCGGCTCAGGGACTAGCGGGAGTACAGATACGCAGTATTTT
TRBJ2-1	TRBV5-5	NA	15	TRBD1	CASSFGQGAGNEQFF	TGTGCCAGCAGCTTTGGACAGGGGGCTGGAAATGAGCAGTTCTTC
TRBJ2-5	TRBV4-2	NA	16	TRBD1	CASSQVGTGQSETQYF	TGTGCCAGCAGCCAAGTCGGGACAGGGCAATCGGAGACCCAGTACTTC
TRBJ1-2	TRBV6-1	NA	13	NA	CASRHTGPYGYTF	TGTGCCAGCAGGCATACAGGTCCCTATGGCTACACCTTC
TRBJ2-1	TRBV20-1	many	11	NA	CSAADRPEQFF	TGCAGTGCCGCGGACAGACCCGAGCAGTTCTTC
TRBJ2-7	TRBV28	few	15	TRBD1	CASSIGQGSSYEQYF	TGTGCCAGCAGTATTGGACAGGGGAGCTCCTACGAGCAGTACTTC
TRBJ2-1	TRBV5-1	few	14	TRBD1	CASSLDRLYNEQFF	TGCGCCAGCAGCCTGGACAGGCTCTACAATGAGCAGTTCTTC
TRBJ2-2	TRBV6-2/TRBV6-3	few	16	TRBD2	CASSYRREKGTGELFF	TGTGCCAGCAGTTATCGGCGGGAGAAGGGGACCGGGGAGCTGTTTTTT
TRBJ2-3	TRBV3-1	NA	11	NA	CASRQGDTQYF	TGTGCCAGCAGACAGGGAGATACGCAGTATTTT
TRBJ2-3	TRBV7-6	NA	16	TRBD2	CASSSPGGGYTDTQYF	TGTGCCAGCAGCTCCCCGGGCGGGGGTTACACAGATACGCAGTATTTT
TRBJ2-1	TRBV20-1	few	15	NA	CSARAGGLANNEQFF	TGCAGTGCTAGAGCGGGTGGGCTAGCGAACAATGAGCAGTTCTTC
TRBJ2-7	TRBV20-1	few	13	NA	CSARSGLSYEQYF	TGCAGTGCTAGATCGGGATTGTCCTACGAGCAGTACTTC
TRBJ2-1	TRBV6-1	NA	16	NA	CASSPLGGHLYNEQFF	TGTGCCAGCAGTCCGCTGGGGGGACACCTCTACAATGAGCAGTTCTTC
TRBJ2-7	TRBV5-5	few	15	TRBD1	CASSLGDRAYYEQYF	TGTGCCAGCAGCTTGGGGGACAGGGCATACTACGAGCAGTACTTC
TRBJ2-7	TRBV9	NA	14	NA	CASSSPGLDYEQYF	TGTGCCAGCAGCTCCCCGGGGCTTGACTACGAGCAGTACTTC
TRBJ1-5	TRBV6-1	few	16	NA	CASSEIGAGGNQPQHF	TGTGCCAGCAGTGAAATAGGGGCGGGAGGCAATCAGCCCCAGCATTTT